One T cell receptor (beta chain) is described in this entry. TCRdb's copy holds only in-frame clones and misses some; the assay was immunoSEQ multiplex PCR. The sample carries 150,000 or so clones, 89% recorded once. These data come from a study of cytomegalovirus exposure and HLA in healthy donors. Looking at the study overall: Both the approximately 130 validation repertoires and the approximately 670 first-cohort repertoires used the same platform, as reported by a later analysis.

The donors were members of the validation cohort, which comprised about 130 subjects and was separate from the first cohort of roughly 700 subjects. CDR3 length equals 14 residues. Germline V gene data show CDR1 as MNHEY and CDR2 as SVGAGI. Trimming took off 4 bases at V and 2 bases at J, with 9 bases between the two ends. The specimen sequenced was PBMCs. The rearrangement links TRBV6-5 to TRBJ2-1; possible D gene TRBD2, 6 bases. The clonotype comes from a woman younger than 30 in good health and CMV-seropositive. In nucleotides, the CDR3 is TGTGCCAGCAGTTCGGGACTGGCCTACAATGAGCAGTTCTTC. It yields the protein CASSSGLAYNEQFF.